These 9 T cell receptor beta chains share one sample of origin, sequenced in a study of OX40 agonist ivuxolimab in advanced cancers. The protocol was immunoSEQ multiplex PCR, while the TCRdb copy is restricted to in-frame clones and leaves out a portion. The sample carries tens of thousands of clones, roughly nine tenths recorded once. Here the sequenced sample was CD4+ or CD8+ T cells sorted from blood, taken in a trial of the OX40 agonist ivuxolimab. The receptors derive from an adult with an advanced solid tumor such as melanoma, head and neck, liver or kidney cancer.

This chain joins TRBV7-2 and TRBJ2-3, with D possibly matching TRBD1 (5 bases). This CDR3 region has 17 residues. The germline gives CDR1 SGHTA, CDR2 FQGNSA. The V end lost 5 bases, the J end lost 2 bases, and 20 bases lay between the germline ends. The CDR3 reads CASSPTDQGWLTDTQYF. CDR3 coding DNA: TGTGCCAGCAGCCCAACAGATCAGGGATGGCTCACAGATACGCAGTATTTT.

V is TRBV7-5 and J is TRBJ2-5; TRBD2 was called by the table and not checked on the DNA. TRBV7-5 is a pseudogene locus. The CDR3 is 13 residues long. This CDR3 reads CASSLSDGGTQYF. In DNA, the CDR3 is TGTGCCAGCAGCCTCTCAGACGGGGGGACCCAGTACTTC.

This chain connects TRBV27 to TRBJ1-1; no definite D call. The germline CDR1 and CDR2 sequences are MNHEY and SMNVEV (reference sequence). V lost 6 bases and J lost 0, with 8 bases in between. CDR3 length: 13 residues. This CDR3 reads CASRGFLNTEAFF. For the CDR3, the DNA is TGTGCCAGCAGGGGGTTCCTGAACACTGAAGCTTTCTTT.

The rearrangement joins TRBV14 to TRBJ2-2; D call uncertain. This CDR3 has 13 residues. The germline V gene encodes CDR1 SGHDN and CDR2 FVKESK. Trimming stripped 3 bases from V and 2 bases from J, with 4 bases between. This CDR3 is CASSHINTGELFF. CDR3 coding DNA: TGTGCCAGCAGCCATATCAACACCGGGGAGCTGTTTTTT.

This chain joins TRBV7-2 and TRBJ2-3; 10 bases line up with TRBD2. V gave up 0 bases and J gave up 0 bases; unmatched junction bases: 0. Germline V CDR1 and CDR2: SGHTA, FQGNSA. The CDR3 sequence is 16 residues long. CDR3 sequence (DNA): TGTGCCAGCAGCTTAGCACTAGCGGGAAGCACAGATACGCAGTATTTT. Encoded protein: CASSLALAGSTDTQYF. The full variable domain, with the rest looked up from reference TRBV7-2 and TRBJ2-3, is GAGVSQSPSNKVTEKGKDVELRCDPISGHTALYWYRQSLGQGLEFLIYFQGNSAPDKSGLPSDRFSAERTGGSVSTLTIQRTQQEDSAVYLCASSLALAGSTDTQYFGPGTRLTVL.

A word on this clone: Germline is not matched at one junction end, which may reflect a read error. CDR3 residues: CASRWTSGSSRYAVF. The DNA of the CDR3 is TGTGCCAGCAGGTGGACTAGCGGGAGTTCCAGATACGCAGTATTT. The J gene is TRBJ2-3, the V gene TRBV28; 13 nucleotides align to TRBD2. CDR3 length equals 15 residues. Germline values: CDR1 MDHEN, CDR2 SYDVKM. The full variable domain, with the rest looked up from reference TRBV28 and TRBJ2-3, is DVKVTQSSRYLVKRTGEKVFLECVQDMDHENMFWYRQDPGLGLRLIYFSYDVKMKEKGDIPEGYSVSREKKERFSLILESASTNQTSMYLCASRWTSGSSRYAVFGPGTRLTVL.

This rearrangement joins TRBV10-2 to TRBJ2-2; 8 bases fit TRBD2. The trim removed 2 bases at V and 4 bases at J, leaving 0 bases unmatched. The CDR3 spans 14 residues. CDR1 is WSHSY and CDR2 is SAAADI in the germline V gene. CDR3: CASSESGGTGELFF. CDR3 nucleotide sequence: TGCGCCAGCAGTGAGAGCGGGGGCACCGGGGAGCTGTTTTTT.

This rearrangement joins TRBV6-6 to TRBJ1-1, with D possibly matching TRBD1 (6 bases). Trimming pared 2 bases from V and 5 bases from J, leaving 18 bases between. The germline V gene has CDR1 MNHNY and CDR2 SVGAGI (reference sequence). CDR3 length: 16 residues. CDR3 DNA: TGTGCCAGCAGTTACACATGGACAGCCCGAAGGACTGAAGCTTTCTTT. Protein product: CASSYTWTARRTEAFF.

The gene calls are TRBV5-8 and TRBJ1-1; D remains ambiguous. CDR1 SGHTS and CDR2 YDEGEE come from the germline V gene. The CDR3 consists of 12 residues. Trimming took 4 bases from V and 6 from J, leaving 10 bases between them. The CDR3 DNA sequence: TGTGCCAGCAGCCCTCCGTGGGCTGAAGCTTTCTTT. It specifies CASSPPWAEAFF.